The rows below give T cell receptor beta chains drawn from one sample of a study of cytomegalovirus exposure and HLA in healthy donors. The data were produced by immunoSEQ multiplex PCR, yet TCRdb's version contains in-frame clones alone and is incomplete. Among approximately 140,000 clones listed, about four fifths were seen once. The sample consisted of PBMCs. Source of these receptors: a man in his fifties or sixties in good health and CMV-seropositive. CDR3s include the opening cysteine and the closing phenylalanine or tryptophan. D genes are given only for firm matches. Some rows have no size entry. The others give once, few or many, or a class for an expanded clone.

V	J	D	size	DNA	CDR3
TRBV7-6	TRBJ1-4	TRBD1	.	TGTGCCAGCAGCGGATACGGGACAGGGCACGAAAAACTGTTTTTT	CASSGYGTGHEKLFF
TRBV15	TRBJ2-7	.	once	TGTGCCACCAGCAGCTCGCCACAGGGCTTCTACGAGCAGTACTTC	CATSSSPQGFYEQYF
TRBV5-1	TRBJ1-4	TRBD1	.	TGCGCCAGCAGCGCCACCGCCGGGACAGGGTACGAAAAACTGTTTTTT	CASSATAGTGYEKLFF
TRBV7-9	TRBJ2-3	TRBD2	.	TGTGCCAGCATCAACCTAGCGGGAGTAAGCACAGATACGCAGTATTTT	CASINLAGVSTDTQYF
TRBV6-5	TRBJ1-2	TRBD1	.	TGTGCCAGCAGTTACGGACAGGGAAGGGGCGGCTACACCTTC	CASSYGQGRGGYTF
TRBV2	TRBJ2-7	.	.	TGTGCCAGCAGAAGACTAGTCCACGAGCAGCACTTC	CASRRLVHEQHF
TRBV29-1	TRBJ2-5	TRBD1	.	TGCAGCGCATTGGACAGGGGGCACGTCGAGACCCAGTACTTC	CSALDRGHVETQYF
TRBV7-9	TRBJ2-3	TRBD1	once	TGTGCCAGCAGCTCCCCGGGACAGGGACCCGCAGATACGCAGTATTTT	CASSSPGQGPADTQYF
TRBV7-9	TRBJ1-2	TRBD1	.	TGTTCCAGCAGCTTAGAGGGGCGCGCAGGGGGAAGAGCTAACTATGGCTACACCTTC	CSSSLEGRAGGRANYGYTF
TRBV16	TRBJ1-4	.	few	TGTGCCAGCAGCCAATCAGGGACACATCCTGAAAAACTGTTTTTT	CASSQSGTHPEKLFF
TRBV7-2	TRBJ2-7	TRBD1	.	TGTGCCAGCAGCTCGGGACAGGGGGCCTACGAGCAGTACTTC	CASSSGQGAYEQYF
TRBV28	TRBJ2-1	.	.	TGTGCCAGCAGTTTAGGGGAGTACAATGAGCAGTTCTTC	CASSLGEYNEQFF
TRBV5-1	TRBJ2-1	TRBD1	.	TGCGCCAGCAGCTTGAGGGGACAGGGGATCGCGGATGAGCAGTTCTTC	CASSLRGQGIADEQFF
TRBV2	TRBJ2-7	TRBD2	once	TGTGCCAGCATTATCCGGGCTAGCGGGAGGGGCAACGAGCAGTACTTC	CASIIRASGRGNEQYF
TRBV5-6	TRBJ1-5	TRBD1	few	TGTGCCAGCAGTTCCAGGACAGGGGGACAGCCCCAGCATTTT	CASSSRTGGQPQHF
TRBV2	TRBJ2-3	TRBD2	.	TGTGCCAGCAGTCTTAGCGGGAGTGCCCCAGATACGCAGTATTTT	CASSLSGSAPDTQYF
TRBV6-1	TRBJ2-1	TRBD1	.	TGTGCCAGCAGTCGCACAGGGGGCATGTACAATGAGCAGTTCTTC	CASSRTGGMYNEQFF
TRBV2	TRBJ2-3	TRBD2	.	TGTGCCAGCTCTTTCGGGCTAGCGGGAGCCACAGATACGCAGTATTTT	CASSFGLAGATDTQYF
TRBV28	TRBJ2-1	TRBD2	once	TGTGCCAGCAGTCCGGGGACTAGCGGCTTCAACCCCTACAATGAGCAGTTCTTC	CASSPGTSGFNPYNEQFF
TRBV7-9	TRBJ1-1	TRBD1	.	TGTGCCAGCACCCAATCAGGGGGGACTGAAGCTTTCTTT	CASTQSGGTEAFF
TRBV5-1	TRBJ2-7	.	.	TGCGCCAGCAGCTTGGGAGGGCCCTCCTACGAGCAGTACTTC	CASSLGGPSYEQYF
TRBV6-6	TRBJ2-7	TRBD2	once	TGTGCCCACGGCCGGAGCGGGAGTTACGAGCAGTACTTC	CAHGRSGSYEQYF
TRBV2	TRBJ1-6	.	.	TGTGCCTCACTATTGGGGCGGATTAATTCACCCCTCCACTTT	CASLLGRINSPLHF
TRBV5-4	TRBJ2-7	.	.	TGTGCCAGCAGCCGTAAAGGGGGAGCCTCCTACGAGCAGTACTTC	CASSRKGGASYEQYF
TRBV27	TRBJ1-5	.	.	TGTGCCAGCAGTTCAGGGATGGGAAATCAGCCCCAGCATTTT	CASSSGMGNQPQHF
TRBV5-1	TRBJ2-5	TRBD2	.	TGCGCCAGCAGCTTAGGTAGCGGGAGTAGGTCGGAGACCCAGTACTTC	CASSLGSGSRSETQYF
TRBV30	TRBJ1-1	.	.	TGTGCCTGGAGCTGGAACACTGAAGCTTTCTTT	CAWSWNTEAFF
TRBV4-2	TRBJ1-2	.	.	TGTGCCAGCAGCCAATCTAGCACCCCTATCTATGGCTACACCTTC	CASSQSSTPIYGYTF
TRBV5-1	TRBJ1-4	.	.	TGCGCCAGCAGCACCATGGACAGCGAAAAACTGTTTTTT	CASSTMDSEKLFF
TRBV29-1	TRBJ2-5	.	.	TGCAGCGTTGAATCCTCAGGGGCACAAGAGACCCAGTACTTC	CSVESSGAQETQYF
TRBV4-1	TRBJ2-7	.	once	TGCGCCAGCAGCCAAGCGGTATCCCTACGAGAGCAGTACTTC	CASSQAVSLREQYF
TRBV19	TRBJ1-1	TRBD1	.	TGTGCCAGTGACGGGACAGGTTTGTATGTGACTGAAGCTTTCTTT	CASDGTGLYVTEAFF
TRBV4-1	TRBJ2-7	TRBD1	.	TGCGCCAGCAGCCAAGATACGGGGCAGGGGGCCTACGAGCAGTACTTC	CASSQDTGQGAYEQYF
TRBV5-1	TRBJ1-4	.	.	TGCGCCAGCAGCTTGGCCGTCCCTACAACTAATGAAAAACTGTTTTTT	CASSLAVPTTNEKLFF
TRBV30	TRBJ2-1	TRBD2	.	TGTGCCTGGAGTAACAGCGGGAGGGCCTACAATGAGCAGTTCTTC	CAWSNSGRAYNEQFF
TRBV5-8	TRBJ1-5	.	few	TGTGCCAGCAGCTTGCGGGGGTCCGATCAGCCCCAGCATTTT	CASSLRGSDQPQHF
TRBV28	TRBJ1-2	.	few	TGTGCCAGCAGCCCCACCGGGGGACATGGCTACACCTTC	CASSPTGGHGYTF
TRBV11-3	TRBJ1-4	.	.	TGTGCCAGCAGCTTACAGGGGAGGGCAGGTGAAAAACTGTTTTTT	CASSLQGRAGEKLFF
TRBV7-9	TRBJ2-3	TRBD1	.	TGTGCCAGCACCAGAACAGGGGGGGATACGCAGTATTTT	CASTRTGGDTQYF
TRBV5-6	TRBJ2-7	TRBD1	.	TGTGCCAGCAGCAGGGACAGGGGACACACCTACGAGCAGTACTTC	CASSRDRGHTYEQYF
TRBV2	TRBJ1-2	.	.	TGTGCCTGCGACAGGCCTTATGGCTACACCTTC	CACDRPYGYTF
TRBV2	TRBJ2-7	TRBD1	once	TGTGCCAGCAGTCCCGGACAGGGAAGGTTACGCGAGCAGTACTTC	CASSPGQGRLREQYF
TRBV5-1	TRBJ1-2	TRBD1	.	TGCGCCAGCACGCCGTTCGGGACAGAGACTGGCTACACCTTC	CASTPFGTETGYTF
TRBV5-4	TRBJ2-2	.	.	TGTGCCAGCAGCTTGGGGGGAGGCGTATCGAACACCGGGGAGCTGTTTTTT	CASSLGGGVSNTGELFF
TRBV10-3	TRBJ2-2	TRBD2	.	TGTGCCATCAGTGGACTAGCGGCCGGGGAGCTGTTTTTT	CAISGLAAGELFF
TRBV5-6	TRBJ1-2	TRBD1	.	TGTGCCAGCAGCTTGGGACAGGGTTTTATCTATGGCTACACCTTC	CASSLGQGFIYGYTF
TRBV4-1	TRBJ2-5	TRBD2	.	TGCGCCAGCAGCCCCGGGAGGGCCACAGAGACCCAGTACTTC	CASSPGRATETQYF
TRBV11-2	TRBJ1-5	.	.	TGTGCCAGCAGCTCCCTCGGCGGCGGGCAGCCCCAGCATTTT	CASSSLGGGQPQHF
TRBV30	TRBJ2-7	.	.	TGTGCCTGGAGTGGAGGGAGCTCCTACGAGCAGTACTTC	CAWSGGSSYEQYF
TRBV9	TRBJ2-5	TRBD1	.	TGTGCCAGCAGTACGGGACAGAACCAAGAGACCCAGTACTTC	CASSTGQNQETQYF
TRBV28	TRBJ2-1	.	.	TGTGCCAGCAGTTTATCGGGGGGCCCACACAATGAGCAGTTCTTC	CASSLSGGPHNEQFF
TRBV2	TRBJ2-2	.	few	TGTGCCAGCAGTGAAGTTCGGGTCGGAGGGGAGCTGTTTTTT	CASSEVRVGGELFF
TRBV19	TRBJ1-2	.	.	TGTGCCAGTAGGACAGACAGTAACTATGGCTACACCTTC	CASRTDSNYGYTF
TRBV11-3	TRBJ2-7	TRBD1	.	TGTGCCAGCAGCTCCCGACAGGGTTACGAGCAGTACTTC	CASSSRQGYEQYF
TRBV19	TRBJ2-7	.	few	TGTGCCAGTAGTATCGAGAGAGCGGGCGAGCAGTACTTC	CASSIERAGEQYF
TRBV11-3	TRBJ1-1	TRBD1	.	TGTGCCAGCAGCCCGGGACAGGGGGCTTTAACTGAAGCTTTCTTT	CASSPGQGALTEAFF
TRBV19	TRBJ2-5	.	.	TGTGCCAGTAGGGCGAGGGAGCAAGAGACCCAGTACTTC	CASRAREQETQYF
TRBV28	TRBJ2-7	.	.	TGTGCCAGCCGATTTCTCAGGTCCTCTACCTACGAGCAGTACTTC	CASRFLRSSTYEQYF
TRBV11-2	TRBJ2-5	TRBD2	.	TGTGCCAGCAGCTTAGGTGGGGGGGTGGGAGAGACCCAGTACTTC	CASSLGGGVGETQYF